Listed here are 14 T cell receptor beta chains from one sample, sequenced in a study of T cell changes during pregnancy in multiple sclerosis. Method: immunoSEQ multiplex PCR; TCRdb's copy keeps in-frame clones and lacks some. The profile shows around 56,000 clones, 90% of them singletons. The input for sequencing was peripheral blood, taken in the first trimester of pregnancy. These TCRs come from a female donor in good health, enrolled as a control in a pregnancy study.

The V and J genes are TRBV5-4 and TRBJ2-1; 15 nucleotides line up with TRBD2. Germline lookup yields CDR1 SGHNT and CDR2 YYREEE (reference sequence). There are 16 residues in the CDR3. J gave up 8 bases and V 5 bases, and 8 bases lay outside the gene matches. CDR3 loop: CASRFGTSGRMDEQFF. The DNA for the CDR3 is TGTGCCAGCAGGTTCGGGACTAGCGGGAGGATGGATGAGCAGTTCTTC.

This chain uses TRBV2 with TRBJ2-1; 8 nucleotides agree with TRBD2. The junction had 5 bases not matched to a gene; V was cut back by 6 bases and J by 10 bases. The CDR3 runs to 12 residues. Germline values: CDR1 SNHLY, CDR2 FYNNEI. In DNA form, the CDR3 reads TGTGCCAGCAGGGCAGCGGGAGTGGAGCAGTTCTTC. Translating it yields CASRAAGVEQFF.

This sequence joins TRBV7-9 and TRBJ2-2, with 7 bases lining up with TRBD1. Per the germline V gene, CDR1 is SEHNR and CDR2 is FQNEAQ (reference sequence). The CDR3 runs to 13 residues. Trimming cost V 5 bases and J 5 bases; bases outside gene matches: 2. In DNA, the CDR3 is TGTGCCAGCAGCCGACAGGGTACCGGGGAGCTGTTTTTT. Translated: CASSRQGTGELFF.

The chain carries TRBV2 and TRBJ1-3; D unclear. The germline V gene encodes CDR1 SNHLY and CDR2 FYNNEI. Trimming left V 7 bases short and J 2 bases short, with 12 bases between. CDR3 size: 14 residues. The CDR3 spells CASTRAGTGNTIYF. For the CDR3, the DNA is TGTGCCAGCACTCGTGCAGGAACTGGAAACACCATATATTTT. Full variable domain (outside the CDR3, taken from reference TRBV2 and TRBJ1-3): EPEVTQTPSHQVTQMGQEVILRCVPISNHLYFYWYRQILGQKVEFLVSFYNNEISEKSEIFDDQFSVERPDGSNFTLKIRSTKLEDSAMYFCASTRAGTGNTIYFGEGSWLTVV.

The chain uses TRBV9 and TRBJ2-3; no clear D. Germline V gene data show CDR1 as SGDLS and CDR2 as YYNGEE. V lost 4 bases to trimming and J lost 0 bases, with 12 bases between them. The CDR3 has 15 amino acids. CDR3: CASSPLRTSTDTQYF. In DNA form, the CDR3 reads TGTGCCAGCAGCCCTTTACGCACTAGCACAGATACGCAGTATTTT.

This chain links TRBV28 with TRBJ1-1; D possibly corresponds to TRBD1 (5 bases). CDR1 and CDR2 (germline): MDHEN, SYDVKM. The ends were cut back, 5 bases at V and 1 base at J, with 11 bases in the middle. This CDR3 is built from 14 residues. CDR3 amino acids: CASSQAQANTEAFF. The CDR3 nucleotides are TGTGCCAGCAGTCAAGCACAGGCGAACACTGAAGCTTTCTTT.

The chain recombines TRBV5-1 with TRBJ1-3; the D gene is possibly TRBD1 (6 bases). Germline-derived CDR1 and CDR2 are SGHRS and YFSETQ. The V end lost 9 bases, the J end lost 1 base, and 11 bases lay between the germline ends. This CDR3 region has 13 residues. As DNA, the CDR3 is TGCGCCAACCCGACAGGATCTGGAAACACCATATATTTT. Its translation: CANPTGSGNTIYF.

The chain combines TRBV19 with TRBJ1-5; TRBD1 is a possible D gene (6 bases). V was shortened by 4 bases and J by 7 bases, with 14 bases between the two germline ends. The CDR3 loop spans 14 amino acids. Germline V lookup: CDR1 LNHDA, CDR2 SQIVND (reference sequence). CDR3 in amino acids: CASSNGGGGQPQHF. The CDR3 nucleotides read TGTGCCAGTAGTAACGGGGGAGGGGGGCAGCCCCAGCATTTT.

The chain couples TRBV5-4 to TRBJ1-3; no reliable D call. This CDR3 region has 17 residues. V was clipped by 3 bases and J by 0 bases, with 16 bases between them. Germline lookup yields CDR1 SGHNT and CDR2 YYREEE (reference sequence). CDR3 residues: CASSSPGPPSSGNTIYF. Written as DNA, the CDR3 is TGTGCCAGCAGCTCCCCTGGGCCCCCGAGCTCTGGAAACACCATATATTTT.

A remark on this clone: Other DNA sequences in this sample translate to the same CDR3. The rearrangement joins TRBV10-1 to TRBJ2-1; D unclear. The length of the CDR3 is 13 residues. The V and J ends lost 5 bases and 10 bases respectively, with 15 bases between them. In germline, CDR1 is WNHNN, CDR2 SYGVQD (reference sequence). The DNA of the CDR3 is TGCGCCAGCAGTCCCTCCCCGGGTGGAGAGCAGTTCTTC. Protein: CASSPSPGGEQFF.

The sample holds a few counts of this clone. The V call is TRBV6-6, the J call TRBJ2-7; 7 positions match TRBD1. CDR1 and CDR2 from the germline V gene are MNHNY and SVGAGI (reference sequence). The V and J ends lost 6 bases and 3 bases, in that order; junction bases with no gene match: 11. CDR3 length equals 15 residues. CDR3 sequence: CASRFDRENRYEQYF. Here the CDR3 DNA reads TGTGCCAGCAGATTCGACAGGGAGAATCGCTACGAGCAGTACTTC.

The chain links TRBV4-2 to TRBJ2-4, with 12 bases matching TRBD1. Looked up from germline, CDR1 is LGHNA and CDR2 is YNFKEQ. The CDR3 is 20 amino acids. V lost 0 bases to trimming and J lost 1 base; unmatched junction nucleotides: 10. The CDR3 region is CASSQDRGQGAGLAKNIQYF. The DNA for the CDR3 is TGTGCCAGCAGCCAAGATAGGGGACAGGGGGCTGGGCTGGCCAAAAACATTCAGTACTTC.

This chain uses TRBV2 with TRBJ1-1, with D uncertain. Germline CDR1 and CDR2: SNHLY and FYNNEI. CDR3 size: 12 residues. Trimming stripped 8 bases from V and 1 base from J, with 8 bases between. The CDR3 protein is CASQNPNTEAFF. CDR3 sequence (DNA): TGTGCCAGCCAGAACCCGAACACTGAAGCTTTCTTT.

CDR3 coding DNA: TGTGCCAGTGACAGGGATCGGAATGAAAAACTGTTTTTT. It codes for CASDRDRNEKLFF. The chain uses TRBV6-5 and TRBJ1-4, with 7 bases identical to TRBD1. From germline, CDR1 is MNHEY and CDR2 SVGAGI. With 9 bases clipped from V and 5 bases from J, the junction kept 6 bases outside the gene matches. The CDR3 contains 13 residues.